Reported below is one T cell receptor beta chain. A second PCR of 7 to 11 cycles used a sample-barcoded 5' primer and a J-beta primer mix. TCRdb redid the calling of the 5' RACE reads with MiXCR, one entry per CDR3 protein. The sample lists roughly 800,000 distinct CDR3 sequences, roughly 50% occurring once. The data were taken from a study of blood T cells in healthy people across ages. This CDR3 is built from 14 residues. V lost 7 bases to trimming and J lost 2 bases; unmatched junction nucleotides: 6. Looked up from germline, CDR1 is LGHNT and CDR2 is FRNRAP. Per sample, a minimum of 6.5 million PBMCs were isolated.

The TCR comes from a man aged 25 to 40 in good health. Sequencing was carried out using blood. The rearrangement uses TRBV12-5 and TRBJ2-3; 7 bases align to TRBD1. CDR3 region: CASARDSTTDTQYF. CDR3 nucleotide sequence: TGTGCTAGTGCCCGGGACAGTACCACAGATACGCAGTATTTT.